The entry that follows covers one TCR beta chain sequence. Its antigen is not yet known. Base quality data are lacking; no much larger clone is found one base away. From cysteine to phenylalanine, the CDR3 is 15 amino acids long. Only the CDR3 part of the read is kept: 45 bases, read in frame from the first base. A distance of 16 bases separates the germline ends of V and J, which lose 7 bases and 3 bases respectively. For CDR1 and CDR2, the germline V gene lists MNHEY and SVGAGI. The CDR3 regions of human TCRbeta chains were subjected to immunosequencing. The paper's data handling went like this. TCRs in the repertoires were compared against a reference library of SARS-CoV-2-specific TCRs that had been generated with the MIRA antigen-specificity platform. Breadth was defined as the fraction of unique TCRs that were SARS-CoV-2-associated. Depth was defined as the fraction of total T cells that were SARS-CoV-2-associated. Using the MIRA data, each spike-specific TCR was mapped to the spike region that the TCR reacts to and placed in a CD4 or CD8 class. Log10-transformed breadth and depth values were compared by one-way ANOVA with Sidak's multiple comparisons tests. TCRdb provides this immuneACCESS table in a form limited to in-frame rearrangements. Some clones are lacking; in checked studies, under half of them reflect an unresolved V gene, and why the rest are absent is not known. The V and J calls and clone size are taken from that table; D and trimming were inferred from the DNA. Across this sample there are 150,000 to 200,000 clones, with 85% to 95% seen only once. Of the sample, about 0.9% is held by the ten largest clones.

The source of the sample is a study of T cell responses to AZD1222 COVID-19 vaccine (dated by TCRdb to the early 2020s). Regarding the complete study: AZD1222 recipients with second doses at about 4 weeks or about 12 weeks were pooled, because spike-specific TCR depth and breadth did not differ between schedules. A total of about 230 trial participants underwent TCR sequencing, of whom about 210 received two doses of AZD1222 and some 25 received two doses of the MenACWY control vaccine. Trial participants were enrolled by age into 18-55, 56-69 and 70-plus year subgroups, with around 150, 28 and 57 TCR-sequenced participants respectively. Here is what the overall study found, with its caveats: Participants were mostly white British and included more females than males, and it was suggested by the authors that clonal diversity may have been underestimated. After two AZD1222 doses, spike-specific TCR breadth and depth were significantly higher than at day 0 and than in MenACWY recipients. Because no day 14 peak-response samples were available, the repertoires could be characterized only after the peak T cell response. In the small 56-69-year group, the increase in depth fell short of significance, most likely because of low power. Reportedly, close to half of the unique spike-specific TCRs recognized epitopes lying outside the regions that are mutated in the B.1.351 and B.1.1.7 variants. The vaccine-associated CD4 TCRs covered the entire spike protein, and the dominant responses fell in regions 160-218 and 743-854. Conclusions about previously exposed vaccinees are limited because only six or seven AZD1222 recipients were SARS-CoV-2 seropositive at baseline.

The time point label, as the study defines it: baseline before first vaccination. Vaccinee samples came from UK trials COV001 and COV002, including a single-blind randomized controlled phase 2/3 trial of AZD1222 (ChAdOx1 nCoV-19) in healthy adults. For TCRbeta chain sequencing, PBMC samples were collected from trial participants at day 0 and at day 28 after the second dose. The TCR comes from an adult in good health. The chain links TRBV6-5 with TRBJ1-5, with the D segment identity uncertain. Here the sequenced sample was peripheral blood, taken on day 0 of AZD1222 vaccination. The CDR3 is CASTPPTQVNQPQHF. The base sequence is TGTGCCAGCACCCCACCCACCCAGGTCAATCAGCCCCAGCATTTT.